This T cell receptor (beta chain) stems from a study of identical twins' blood T cells. This clonotype was recorded at least ten times. In germline, CDR1 is ENHRY, CDR2 SYGVKD. The V end was cut by 6 bases, the J end by 1 base, with 10 bases between. The CDR3 sequence is 14 residues long. TCRdb processed the 5' RACE reads anew with MiXCR; each CDR3 protein has one entry. The sample carries roughly 340,000 distinct CDR3 sequences, over 25% recorded once. This sequence originates from a woman aged 18-55 years in good health. The sequencing sample was made of PBMCs. The chain combines TRBV10-3 with TRBJ1-5; D is unclear. The CDR3 reads CAISVNRSNQPQHF. The CDR3 nucleotides are TGTGCCATCAGCGTGAATCGGAGCAATCAGCCCCAGCATTTT.